Included here is one TCR beta chain sequence, with context. As yet, its antigen is unknown. Preparation of TRB cDNA libraries relied on 5' RACE carrying UMI labels. From the 5' RACE reads, TCRdb lists one entry per CDR3 protein and no DNA. Here the sample table reports approximately 130,000 distinct CDR3 sequences. The CDR3 is 16 residues long. Germline V gene data show CDR1 as SQVTM and CDR2 as ANQGSEA. The data originate from a study of CXCR3-negative and CXCR3-positive naive CD8 T cells. Study details: Every library held about 1.5 +/- 0.3 million TRB reads, and the total came to approximately 140 million. Study-wide results and limits: Naive cells that were CXCR3-positive had more hydrophobic TRB CDR3s (compared with CXCR3-negative naive cells).

The sequenced sample consisted of naive CXCR3+ CD8+ T cells from blood. Subset meaning: CD45RO-CCR7+CD27+CD95- naive CD8+ T cells expressing CXCR3 (TNR3+). This clonotype was obtained from a human donor in good health. Some clones in this sample may be carry-over from other donors' samples. This chain connects TRBV29-1 to TRBJ1-2; the D gene TCRdb calls, TRBD1, cannot be checked with no DNA. The CDR3 region is CSVEGGGTGPNYGYTF.